This T cell receptor (beta chain) appears in the sequencing data of a study of T cells after yellow fever vaccination. Findings and caveats of the study: There was a small share of clonotypes that showed up in both the CD4 and CD8 compartments. Booster sampling recovered most clones from primary vaccination (roughly 96% CD4, around 90% CD8). The secondary response peaked faster, at day 5 versus 15, but was weaker.

This clonotype was recorded many times. Antigen: not known. The TCR cDNA carried a universal primer site and UMIs from 5'RACE template switching. TCRdb passed the 5' RACE reads through MiXCR, listing each CDR3 protein once. The sample lists more than 95,000 distinct CDR3 sequences; about 7.4% were seen once. V was clipped by 4 bases and J by 1 base; unmatched bases: 4. Germline-derived CDR1 and CDR2 are KGHDR and SFDVKD. The CDR3 is 16 amino acids. Source: CD4+ T cells sorted from PBMCs, taken 10 days after the first yellow fever vaccination. This chain joins TRBV24-1 and TRBJ2-2; TRBD1 matches 8 bases. The sequence came from a man aged 18 to 35 who received the YFV17D yellow fever vaccine. CDR3 protein: CATSDPGQGNTGELFF. CDR3 DNA sequence: TGTGCCACCAGTGACCCCGGACAGGGGAACACCGGGGAGCTGTTTTTT.